Listed below are T cell receptor beta chains from one sample, sequenced in a study of shared clonotypes between healthy human individuals. Profiling relied on immunoSEQ multiplex PCR, and the TCRdb table lists in-frame clones only, not all of them. The sample lists around 1.1 million clones, around three quarters occurring once. The sequenced sample consisted of memory CD4+ T cells from PBMCs. These receptors came from a young man in good health. Some clones in this sample may be carry-over from other donors' samples. Each CDR3 is given with its conserved first and last residue. The order of the fields is D gene, clone size, J gene, V gene, CDR3 length, CDR3 protein, CDR3 DNA. D genes are given only for firm matches. Not every row has a clone size; where given, it reads once, few, many or a size class.

NA,many,TRBJ2-1,TRBV12-2,18,CASRFLSRGKGSYNEQFF,TGTGCAAGTCGCTTCCTCTCTAGGGGAAAGGGATCCTACAATGAGCAGTTCTTC
NA,NA,TRBJ2-3,TRBV5-4,15,CASSLRGPGADTQYF,TGTGCCAGCAGCTTACGGGGCCCGGGGGCAGATACGCAGTATTTT
NA,once,TRBJ2-1,TRBV11-2,13,CASSLGSLNEQFF,TGTGCCAGCAGCTTAGGGAGCCTCAATGAGCAGTTCTTC
NA,NA,TRBJ2-1,TRBV30,11,CAWRALAEQFF,TGTGCCTGGAGGGCCCTAGCGGAGCAGTTCTTC
TRBD2,few,TRBJ2-1,TRBV5-8,17,CASSLRSSGRAYNEQFF,TGTGCCAGCAGCTTGCGGTCTAGCGGGAGGGCGTACAATGAGCAGTTCTTC
NA,NA,TRBJ1-6,TRBV11-2,14,CASSLASYNSPLHF,TGTGCCAGCAGCTTAGCATCCTATAATTCACCCCTCCACTTT
TRBD1,NA,TRBJ1-5,TRBV18,16,CASSPSQTGLGQPQHF,TGTGCCAGCTCACCCAGCCAGACAGGGTTGGGACAGCCCCAGCATTTT
TRBD1,NA,TRBJ1-1,TRBV6-1,15,CASSGPDRVKTEAFF,TGTGCCAGCAGTGGCCCGGACAGGGTGAAGACTGAAGCTTTCTTT
NA,NA,TRBJ2-5,TRBV28,11,CASKTRRAQYF,TGTGCCAGCAAGACGCGGCGGGCCCAGTACTTC
NA,NA,TRBJ1-6,TRBV9,12,CASSVEASPLHF,TGTGCCAGCAGCGTAGAAGCATCACCCCTCCACTTT
TRBD2,NA,TRBJ2-7,TRBV5-1,14,CASNAGGRAGEQYF,TGCGCCAGCAACGCTGGCGGGAGGGCTGGGGAGCAGTACTTC
NA,NA,TRBJ2-7,TRBV30,15,CAWSVPGAGSYEQYF,TGTGCCTGGAGTGTACCGGGGGCAGGGTCCTACGAGCAGTACTTC
NA,once,TRBJ2-7,TRBV27,15,CASSFSSADNYEQYF,TGTGCCAGCAGTTTTAGCTCGGCGGACAACTACGAGCAGTACTTC
NA,NA,TRBJ1-5,TRBV5-1,14,CASSLGQSNQPQHF,TGCGCCAGCAGCTTGGGGCAGTCCAATCAGCCCCAGCATTTT
TRBD1,NA,TRBJ2-7,TRBV5-1,14,CASSYGDSLYEQYF,TGCGCCAGCAGCTACGGGGACAGTCTCTACGAGCAGTACTTC
NA,many,TRBJ2-7,TRBV2,12,CASSAKNYEQYF,TGTGCCAGCAGTGCAAAAAACTACGAGCAGTACTTC
TRBD2,NA,TRBJ2-1,TRBV29-1,14,CSVDGGRAMNEQFF,TGCAGCGTTGACGGCGGGAGAGCAATGAATGAGCAGTTCTTC
NA,once,TRBJ1-4,TRBV18,16,CASSPAGDWGTEKLFF,TGTGCCAGCTCACCTGCGGGGGATTGGGGTACTGAAAAACTGTTTTTT
TRBD1,many,TRBJ2-7,TRBV9,14,CASSARWDSYEQYF,TGTGCCAGCAGCGCCCGGTGGGACAGCTACGAGCAGTACTTC
NA,NA,TRBJ2-7,TRBV4-3,16,CASSQGYETATYEQYF,TGCGCCAGCAGCCAAGGTTATGAGACAGCGACCTACGAGCAGTACTTC
NA,NA,TRBJ2-2,TRBV9,15,CASSARGGNTGELFF,TGTGCCAGCAGCGCCAGAGGGGGGAACACCGGGGAGCTGTTTTTT
TRBD1,many,TRBJ2-2,TRBV2,16,CASTNPDRYRAGELFF,TGTGCCAGCACCAACCCGGACAGGTACCGGGCCGGGGAGCTGTTTTTT
TRBD2,once,TRBJ2-2,TRBV7-8,17,CASSSLNSGSGTGELFF,TGTGCCAGCAGCTCCTTAAATAGCGGGAGCGGTACCGGGGAGCTGTTTTTT
NA,NA,TRBJ2-2,TRBV5-1,16,CASSFLAGPNTGELFF,TGCGCCAGCAGCTTCCTTGCGGGGCCTAACACCGGGGAGCTGTTTTTT
TRBD1,NA,TRBJ2-7,TRBV20-1,11,CSASRTGGWWF,TGCAGTGCTAGTCGGACAGGGGGCTGGTGGTTC
NA,NA,TRBJ1-1,TRBV6-1,15,CASMAERALNTEAFF,TGTGCCAGCATGGCGGAGAGGGCCCTGAACACTGAAGCTTTCTTT
NA,NA,TRBJ1-2,TRBV6-1,14,CASSEDDSNYGYTF,TGTGCCAGCAGTGAGGATGACAGCAACTATGGCTACACCTTC
TRBD2,NA,TRBJ2-3,TRBV28,17,CASKGTSGTATTDTQYF,TGTGCCAGCAAGGGGACTAGCGGGACTGCTACCACAGATACGCAGTATTTT
NA,NA,TRBJ2-2,TRBV9,15,CASSVVPDPTGELFF,TGTGCCAGCAGCGTAGTTCCCGACCCCACCGGGGAGCTGTTTTTT
NA,NA,TRBJ2-7,TRBV10-3,16,CAISEGATRGDYEQYF,TGTGCCATCAGTGAAGGGGCTACCCGAGGGGACTACGAGCAGTACTTC
NA,few,TRBJ1-1,TRBV5-1,15,CASSLVTGGITEAFF,TGCGCCAGCAGCTTGGTGACAGGAGGTATCACTGAAGCTTTCTTT
NA,many,TRBJ1-2,TRBV7-2,12,CASSLDTYGYTF,TGTGCCAGCAGCCTCGACACCTATGGCTACACCTTC
TRBD1,once,TRBJ2-7,TRBV11-3,12,CASSLTGGEQYF,TGTGCCAGCAGCTTAACAGGGGGCGAGCAGTACTTC
TRBD1,NA,TRBJ1-1,TRBV30,14,CAWTQSRGDTEAFF,TGTGCCTGGACCCAAAGCAGGGGGGACACTGAAGCTTTCTTT
NA,NA,TRBJ2-2,TRBV10-3,13,CAIMGQNTGELFF,TGTGCCATCATGGGACAAAACACCGGGGAGCTGTTTTTT
NA,NA,TRBJ1-1,TRBV10-3,11,CAITRGTEAFF,TGTGCCATTACGCGGGGCACTGAAGCTTTCTTT
TRBD1,NA,TRBJ1-1,TRBV5-1,14,CASSLGTGNTEAFF,TGCGCCAGCAGCTTGGGGACAGGAAACACTGAAGCTTTCTTT
TRBD2,NA,TRBJ2-1,TRBV28,15,CASSSLAVSYNEQFF,TGTGCCAGCAGTAGCCTAGCGGTCTCCTACAATGAGCAGTTCTTC
NA,NA,TRBJ1-1,TRBV2,15,CASSVWRSTEAEAFF,TGTGCCAGCAGTGTTTGGAGGTCGACCGAAGCTGAAGCTTTCTTT
NA,NA,TRBJ2-7,TRBV4-1,15,CASSQPGQLFFEQYF,TGCGCCAGCAGCCAACCGGGACAACTATTTTTCGAGCAGTACTTC
TRBD2,NA,TRBJ2-3,TRBV5-4,16,CASSLGTTSSTDTQYF,TGTGCCAGCAGCCTTGGGACTACCTCTAGCACAGATACGCAGTATTTT
TRBD1,once,TRBJ1-2,TRBV28,16,CASGTADRGIIDGYTF,TGTGCCAGCGGGACAGCCGACAGGGGGATTATTGATGGCTACACCTTC
NA,few,TRBJ2-2,TRBV5-1,18,CASSLPPFRGVNTGELFF,TGCGCCAGCAGCTTGCCCCCCTTTCGCGGTGTGAACACCGGGGAGCTGTTTTTT
NA,NA,TRBJ1-3,TRBV7-2,14,CASSLGVSGNTIYF,TGTGCCAGCAGCTTAGGGGTCTCTGGAAACACCATATATTTT
TRBD2,many,TRBJ2-2,TRBV10-1,16,CASSEGLAGVAGELFF,TGCGCCAGCAGCGAAGGACTAGCGGGAGTCGCCGGGGAGCTGTTTTTT
NA,NA,TRBJ1-3,TRBV9,15,CASSVLGGSGNTIYF,TGTGCCAGCAGCGTCCTTGGGGGTTCTGGAAACACCATATATTTT
TRBD1,NA,TRBJ1-2,TRBV28,14,CASSVQGANYGYTF,TGTGCCAGCAGTGTCCAGGGGGCGAACTATGGCTACACCTTC
NA,NA,TRBJ1-5,TRBV9,14,CASSGTGGNQPQHF,TGTGCCAGCAGCGGAACAGGAGGCAATCAGCCCCAGCATTTT
TRBD2,NA,TRBJ2-2,TRBV2,17,CASSDLAGGRGTGELFF,TGTGCCAGCAGTGATCTAGCGGGAGGGCGGGGCACCGGGGAGCTGTTTTTT
NA,once,TRBJ2-7,TRBV5-6,16,CASSFGLGDTAYEQYF,TGTGCCAGCAGCTTTGGGCTGGGGGACACTGCCTACGAGCAGTACTTC
NA,NA,TRBJ1-2,TRBV28,12,CASSSWDYGYTF,TGTGCCAGCAGTTCTTGGGACTATGGCTACACCTTC
TRBD2,once,TRBJ2-1,TRBV5-1,16,CASSFLTSGPYNEQFF,TGCGCCAGCAGCTTCCTGACTAGCGGACCGTACAATGAGCAGTTCTTC
NA,NA,TRBJ2-5,TRBV7-9,15,CASSLPGTNKETQYF,TGTGCCAGCAGCTTACCCGGGACAAACAAAGAGACCCAGTACTTC
NA,few,TRBJ2-4,TRBV27,18,CASSELHDFRSGDVIQYF,TGTGCCAGCAGTGAACTGCACGACTTTAGATCAGGGGACGTCATTCAGTACTTC
TRBD1,few,TRBJ1-5,TRBV4-1,15,CASSQGGQGRQPQHF,TGCGCCAGCAGCCAAGGAGGACAGGGCAGACAGCCCCAGCATTTT
NA,NA,TRBJ2-1,TRBV6-5,15,CASSPDTGRNNEQFF,TGTGCCAGCAGCCCCGACACCGGCCGAAACAATGAGCAGTTCTTC
NA,NA,TRBJ2-3,TRBV5-1,14,CASSLTFGTNTQYF,TGCGCCAGCAGCTTGACTTTTGGGACAAATACGCAGTATTTT
NA,NA,TRBJ1-5,TRBV19,15,CASSIDLGRLQPQHF,TGTGCCAGTAGTATAGATCTGGGCAGGCTTCAGCCCCAGCATTTT
NA,NA,TRBJ2-7,TRBV2,13,CASSEQGSDEQYF,TGTGCCAGCAGTGAACAGGGGTCGGACGAGCAGTACTTC